These T cell receptor beta chains were read from a single sample in a study of vaccination and CD4 T cells after COVID-19. TCRdb analysed the PCR reads with MiXCR anew, one entry per CDR3 protein. The data contain 12,000 to 15,000 distinct CDR3 sequences, approximately 30% of them singletons. These receptors' targets are unknown. Input material: cultured CD4+ T cells from blood. The receptor source for this set is a human donor with COVID-19. Both conserved end residues are part of each CDR3. Fields, in order: CDR3 protein, CDR3 DNA, J gene, clone size, V gene, D gene. D genes are given only for firm matches. Only some rows state a clone size, as once, few, many or a class for expanded clones.

CSARSGRFANTGELFF,TGCAGTGCTAGATCTGGACGGTTCGCGAACACCGGGGAGCTGTTTTTT,TRBJ2-2,few,TRBV20-1,NA
CASSEPNGLRSNQPQHF,TGCGCCAGCAGTGAGCCGAATGGACTGCGTAGCAATCAGCCCCAGCATTTT,TRBJ1-5,few,TRBV10-2,NA
CASSPRGNGETQYF,TGTGCCAGCAGTCCTCGTGGCAACGGAGAGACCCAGTACTTC,TRBJ2-5,few,TRBV2,NA
CASSLAGTVGTEAFF,TGTGCCAGCAGCTTGGCGGGGACTGTGGGCACTGAAGCTTTCTTT,TRBJ1-1,NA,TRBV7-3,NA
CASSSLDRWKGGNTIYF,TGTGCCAGCAGCTCTCTGGACAGGTGGAAAGGAGGAAACACCATATATTTT,TRBJ1-3,NA,TRBV11-3,TRBD1
CASSPGGISTGELFF,TGTGCCAGCAGCCCGGGGGGTATTTCAACCGGGGAGCTGTTTTTT,TRBJ2-2,few,TRBV6-1,TRBD2
CASSPYPAGASYEQYF,TGTGCCAGCAGCCCCTACCCCGCGGGGGCCTCCTACGAGCAGTACTTC,TRBJ2-7,few,TRBV4-2,NA
CASSGPIGQGVYQPQHF,TGTGCCAGCAGTGGCCCAATCGGACAGGGGGTGTATCAGCCCCAGCATTTT,TRBJ1-5,few,TRBV6-4,TRBD1
CSVGQANYEQYF,TGCAGCGTCGGACAGGCAAACTACGAGCAGTACTTC,TRBJ2-7,NA,TRBV29-1,TRBD1
CSAIAGDNQPQHF,TGCAGTGCTATTGCCGGGGACAATCAGCCCCAGCATTTT,TRBJ1-5,few,TRBV20-1,NA
CASSQDTPGLAASYEQYF,TGTGCCAGCAGCCAAGACACCCCCGGGCTAGCGGCTTCCTACGAGCAGTACTTC,TRBJ2-7,NA,TRBV4-2,TRBD2
CASGLRDRGINYGYTF,TGTGCCAGCGGACTCCGGGACAGAGGAATCAACTATGGCTACACCTTC,TRBJ1-2,medium-sized,TRBV27,TRBD1
CASSPWVGGRDTQYF,TGTGCCAGCAGCCCGTGGGTGGGGGGGCGAGATACGCAGTATTTT,TRBJ2-3,NA,TRBV7-2,NA
CATSDRRGGAHTGELFF,TGTGCCACCAGTGATCGACGGGGCGGGGCCCACACCGGGGAGCTGTTTTTT,TRBJ2-2,NA,TRBV24-1,NA
CASSITNRGPGELFF,TGTGCCAGCAGTATAACGAACAGGGGTCCCGGGGAGCTGTTTTTT,TRBJ2-2,NA,TRBV27,TRBD1
CSARDPRGAQGTDTQYF,TGCAGTGCTAGAGATCCACGAGGGGCGCAGGGCACAGATACGCAGTATTTT,TRBJ2-3,few,TRBV20-1,NA
CASSSPGLAGFTGELFF,TGTGCCAGCAGCTCGCCGGGACTAGCGGGCTTCACCGGGGAGCTGTTTTTT,TRBJ2-2,few,TRBV7-6,TRBD2
CASRGRAGNQPQHF,TGTGCCAGCAGGGGGCGGGCGGGCAATCAGCCCCAGCATTTT,TRBJ1-5,few,TRBV6-1,NA